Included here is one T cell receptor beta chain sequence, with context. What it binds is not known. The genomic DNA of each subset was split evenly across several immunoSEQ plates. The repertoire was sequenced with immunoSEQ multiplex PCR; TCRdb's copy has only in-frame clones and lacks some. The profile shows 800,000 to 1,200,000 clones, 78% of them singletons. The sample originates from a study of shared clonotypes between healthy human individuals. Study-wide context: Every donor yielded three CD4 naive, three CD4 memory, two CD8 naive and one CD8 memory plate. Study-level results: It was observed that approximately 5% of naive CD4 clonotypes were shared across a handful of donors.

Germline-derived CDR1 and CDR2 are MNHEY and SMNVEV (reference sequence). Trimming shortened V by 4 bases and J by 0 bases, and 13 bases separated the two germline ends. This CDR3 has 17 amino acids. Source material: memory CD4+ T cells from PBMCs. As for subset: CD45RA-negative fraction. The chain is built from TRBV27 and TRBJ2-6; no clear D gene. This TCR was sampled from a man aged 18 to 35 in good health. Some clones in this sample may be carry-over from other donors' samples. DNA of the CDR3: TGTGCCAGCAGTTCTCTATCATCTAGCTCTGGGGCCAACGTCCTGACTTTC. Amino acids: CASSSLSSSSGANVLTF. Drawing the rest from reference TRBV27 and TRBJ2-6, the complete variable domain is EAQVTQNPRYLITVTGKKLTVTCSQNMNHEYMSWYRQDPGLGLRQIYYSMNVEVTDKGDVPEGYKVSRKEKRNFPLILESPSPNQTSLYFCASSSLSSSSGANVLTFGAGSRLTVL.